This T cell receptor beta chain was profiled in a study of CD8+CD57+ T cells in acquired aplastic anemia. CDR3 and TCR beta VDJ profiling relied on genomic DNA as the template. Each CDR3 protein is one row after TCRdb ran MiXCR on the reads. The sample includes roughly 180,000 distinct CDR3 sequences, 64% of them seen just once. This clonotype turned up a few times. The receptor comes from a human donor with severe aplastic anemia or a healthy control (not recorded which). The sequencing sample was made of sorted CD4+, CD8+, or CD8+CD57+ T cells (not recorded which) from PBMCs.

The CDR3 protein is CASSPLQGWTEAFF. The CDR3 bases are TGTGCCAGCAGCCCTTTACAGGGATGGACTGAAGCTTTCTTT. The V and J genes are TRBV7-9 and TRBJ1-1; a possible D gene is TRBD1 (6 bases). CDR1 SEHNR and CDR2 FQNEAQ come from the germline V gene (reference sequence). The V and J ends lost 5 bases and 5 bases respectively, with 15 bases between them. This CDR3 spans 14 amino acids.